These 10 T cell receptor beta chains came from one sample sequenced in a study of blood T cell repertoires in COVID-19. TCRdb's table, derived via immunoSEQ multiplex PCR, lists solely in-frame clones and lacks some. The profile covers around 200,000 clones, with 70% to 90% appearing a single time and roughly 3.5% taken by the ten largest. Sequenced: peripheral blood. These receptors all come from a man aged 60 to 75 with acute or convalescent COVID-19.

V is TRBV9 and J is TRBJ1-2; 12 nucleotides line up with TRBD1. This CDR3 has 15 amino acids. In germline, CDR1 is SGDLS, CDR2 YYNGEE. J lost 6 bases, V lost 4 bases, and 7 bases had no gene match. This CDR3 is CASSLGDRGRDGYTF. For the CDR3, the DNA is TGTGCCAGCAGCCTTGGGGACAGGGGGCGGGATGGCTACACCTTC. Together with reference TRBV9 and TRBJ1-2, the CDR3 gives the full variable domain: DSGVTQTPKHLITATGQRVTLRCSPRSGDLSVYWYQQSLDQGLQFLIQYYNGEERAKGNILERFSAQQFPDLHSELNLSSLELGDSALYFCASSLGDRGRDGYTFGSGTRLTVV.

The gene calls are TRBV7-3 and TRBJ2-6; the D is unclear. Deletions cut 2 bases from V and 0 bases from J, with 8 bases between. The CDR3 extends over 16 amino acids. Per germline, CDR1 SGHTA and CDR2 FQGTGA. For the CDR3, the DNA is TGTGCCAGCAGCTTACCAGGCGTCTCTGGGGCCAACGTCCTGACTTTC. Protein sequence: CASSLPGVSGANVLTF.

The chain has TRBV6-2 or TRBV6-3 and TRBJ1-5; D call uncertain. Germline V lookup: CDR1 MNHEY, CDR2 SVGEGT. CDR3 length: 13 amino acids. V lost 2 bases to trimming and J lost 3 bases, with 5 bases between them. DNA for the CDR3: TGTGCCAGCAGTTACGACTCCAATCAGCCCCAGCATTTT. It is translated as CASSYDSNQPQHF.

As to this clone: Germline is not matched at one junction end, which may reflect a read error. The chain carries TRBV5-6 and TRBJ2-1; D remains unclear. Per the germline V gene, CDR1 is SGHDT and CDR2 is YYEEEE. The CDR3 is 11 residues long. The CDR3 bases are TGTGCCAGCAGCTCCAACAATGAGCAGTTCTTC. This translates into CASSSNNEQFF.

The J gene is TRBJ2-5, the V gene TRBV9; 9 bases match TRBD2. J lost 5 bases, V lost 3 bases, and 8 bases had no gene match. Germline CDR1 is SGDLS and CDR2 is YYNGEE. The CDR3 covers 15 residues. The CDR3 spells CASSAFSGSGETQYF. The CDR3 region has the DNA TGTGCCAGCAGCGCTTTTAGCGGGAGCGGGGAGACCCAGTACTTC.

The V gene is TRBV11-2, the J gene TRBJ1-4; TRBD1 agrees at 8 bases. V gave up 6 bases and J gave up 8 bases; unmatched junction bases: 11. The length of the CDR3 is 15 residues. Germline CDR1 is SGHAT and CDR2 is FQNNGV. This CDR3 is CASRRSGTGEEKLFF. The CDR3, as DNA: TGTGCCAGCAGAAGATCCGGGACAGGAGAAGAAAAACTGTTTTTT.

The CDR3 protein is CASSPPGQGTEAFF. CDR3 sequence (DNA): TGTGCCAGCAGCCCACCGGGACAGGGGACTGAAGCTTTCTTT. This chain links TRBV7-9 with TRBJ1-1; 10 nucleotides line up with TRBD1. V was pared by 5 bases and J by 5 bases, with 5 bases of the junction left unmatched. The CDR3 runs to 14 residues. Germline V CDR1 and CDR2: SEHNR, FQNEAQ (reference sequence).

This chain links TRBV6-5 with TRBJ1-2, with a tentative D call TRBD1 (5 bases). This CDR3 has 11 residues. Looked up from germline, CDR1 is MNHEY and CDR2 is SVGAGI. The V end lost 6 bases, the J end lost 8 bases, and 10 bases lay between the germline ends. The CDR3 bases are TGTGCCAGCAGGGGGGACTCCGGCTACACCTTC. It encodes CASRGDSGYTF.

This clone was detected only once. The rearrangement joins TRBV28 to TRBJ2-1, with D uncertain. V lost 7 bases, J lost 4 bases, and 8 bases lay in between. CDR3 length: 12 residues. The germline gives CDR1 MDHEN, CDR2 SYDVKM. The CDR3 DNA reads TGTGCCAGCACCCCGGGTTACAATGAGCAGTTCTTC. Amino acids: CASTPGYNEQFF.

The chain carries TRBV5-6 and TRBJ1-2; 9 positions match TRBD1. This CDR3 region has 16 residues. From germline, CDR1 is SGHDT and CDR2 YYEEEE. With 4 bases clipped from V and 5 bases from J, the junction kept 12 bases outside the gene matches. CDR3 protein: CASSITGTGRRYGYTF. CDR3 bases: TGTGCCAGCAGCATCACCGGGACAGGGAGACGATATGGCTACACCTTC.